Below, 20 T cell receptor beta chains from the same sample are listed, as sequenced in a study of shared clonotypes between healthy human individuals. Profiled with immunoSEQ multiplex PCR; TCRdb holds only in-frame clones, not every one. The table records some 1.5 million clones, around 97% of them present only once. The sample comprised naive CD4+ T cells sorted from blood. Subset described: CD45RA+ positively selected. The receptor set was obtained from a man younger than 45 in good health.

The J gene is TRBJ2-3, the V gene TRBV4-1; 7 bases fit TRBD2. The germline V gene has CDR1 MGHRA and CDR2 YSYEKL. Losses at the gene ends were 1 base for V and 3 bases for J; bases not matched to a gene: 1. The CDR3 is 14 amino acids. The CDR3 reads CASSQGGGTDTQYF. In DNA form, the CDR3 reads TGCGCCAGCAGCCAAGGGGGAGGGACAGATACGCAGTATTTT.

The chain is built from TRBV6-5 and TRBJ2-7, with unresolved D. Germline CDR1 reads MNHEY; CDR2 reads SVGAGI. The V end was cut by 3 bases, the J end by 5 bases, with 20 bases between. This CDR3 spans 16 amino acids. The CDR3 DNA reads as TGTGCCAGCAGTTATAGGTCTAGTACCCCCCCCCACGAGCAGTACTTC. It translates to CASSYRSSTPPHEQYF.

The chain couples TRBV5-1 to TRBJ2-7; 9 positions match TRBD1. Germline-derived CDR1 and CDR2 are SGHRS and YFSETQ. V was pared by 8 bases and J by 2 bases, with 11 bases of the junction left unmatched. The CDR3 is 15 amino acids. The CDR3 DNA follows: TGCGCCAGTAAGACCGGGACAGGGAATACCTACGAGCAGTACTTC. Protein: CASKTGTGNTYEQYF.

The V and J genes are TRBV7-9 and TRBJ1-5; TRBD1 is a possible D gene (5 bases). CDR3 length: 13 residues. The V end lost 8 bases, the J end lost 3 bases, and 11 bases lay between the germline ends. CDR1 SEHNR and CDR2 FQNEAQ come from the germline V gene (reference sequence). The CDR3 sequence: CASGNRNNQPQHF. The CDR3 DNA sequence: TGTGCCAGCGGGAACAGGAACAATCAGCCCCAGCATTTT.

This clone was seen just once. The chain couples TRBV7-9 to TRBJ2-5; 12 positions match TRBD1. The ends lost 3 bases at V and 5 bases at J; junction bases unmatched: 7. Germline CDR1 is SEHNR and CDR2 is FQNEAQ (reference sequence). This CDR3 has 16 residues. The CDR3 here is CASSFSGTGGRETQYF. CDR3 DNA: TGTGCCAGCAGCTTCTCCGGGACAGGGGGCCGGGAGACCCAGTACTTC.

This clone was detected once. The rearrangement links TRBV27 to TRBJ2-2, with 7 bases lining up with TRBD2. Germline V gene lookup returns CDR1 MNHEY and CDR2 SMNVEV (reference sequence). Unmatched junction bases numbered 17, after V lost 6 bases and J lost 4 bases. This CDR3 contains 18 residues. The CDR3 coding sequence is TGTGCCAGCAGCCCCTGGGGGAGGGCCGAGCGGGTCACCGGGGAGCTGTTTTTT. Translating it yields CASSPWGRAERVTGELFF.

This sequence joins TRBV2 and TRBJ2-7; D might be TRBD1 or TRBD2, each matching 6 bases. Germline-derived CDR1 and CDR2 are SNHLY and FYNNEI. The CDR3 length is 14 residues. V was clipped by 10 bases and J by 0 bases, with 16 bases between them. CDR3 coding DNA: TGTGCCACCATAAAGGGGGGAAGCTCCTACGAGCAGTACTTC. Encoded protein: CATIKGGSSYEQYF.

V gene TRBV6-6 combines with J gene TRBJ1-1, with D possibly TRBD1 on 5 matching bases. The V gene's germline CDR1 is MNHNY and CDR2 SVGAGI (reference sequence). The CDR3 is 15 residues long. Deletions cut 5 bases from V and 3 bases from J, with 16 bases between. The CDR3 sequence is CASSGSGTGHTEAFF. The CDR3 coding sequence is TGTGCCAGCAGTGGCTCGGGGACTGGGCACACTGAAGCTTTCTTT.

As concerns this clone: The junction departs from germline at one end; a sequencing error may be responsible. This sequence joins TRBV7-7 and TRBJ2-2, with 9 bases aligning to TRBD1. CDR3 length: 15 amino acids. The germline CDR1 and CDR2 sequences are SSHAT and FNYEAQ (reference sequence). CDR3: CASSLQGADTGELFF. CDR3 nucleotides: TGTGCTAGCAGTCTACAGGGGGCGGACACCGGGGAGCTGTTTTTT.

This chain connects TRBV10-3 to TRBJ2-5; 10 bases agree with TRBD1. The V gene end was trimmed by 6 bases and the J gene end by 6 bases; junction bases not matched to a gene: 13. Germline CDR1 is ENHRY and CDR2 is SYGVKD. The CDR3 is made up of 16 amino acids. For the CDR3, the DNA is TGTGCCATCAGGGGGGAGCGGACAGGGGGAGCGAAGACCCAGTACTTC. It is translated as CAIRGERTGGAKTQYF.

This chain joins TRBV18 and TRBJ2-1; D ambiguous. Trimming cost V 5 bases and J 6 bases, with 14 bases left between them. The germline V gene encodes CDR1 KGHSH and CDR2 LQKENI. This CDR3 contains 14 residues. The chain's CDR3 is CASSFDQMGNEQFF. The CDR3, as DNA: TGTGCCAGCTCATTCGACCAAATGGGCAATGAGCAGTTCTTC. Together with reference TRBV18 and TRBJ2-1, the CDR3 gives the full variable domain: NAGVMQNPRHLVRRRGQEARLRCSPMKGHSHVYWYRQLPEEGLKFMVYLQKENIIDESGMPKERFSAEFPKEGPSILRIQQVVRGDSAAYFCASSFDQMGNEQFFGPGTRLTVL.

The chain is built from TRBV2 and TRBJ2-5; D gene uncertain. CDR1 is SNHLY and CDR2 is FYNNEI in the germline V gene. The CDR3 has 13 amino acids. The V end was cut by 6 bases, the J end by 3 bases, with 11 bases between. CDR3 sequence reads: CASSPHREETQYF. The CDR3 DNA reads as TGTGCCAGCAGCCCCCACAGAGAAGAGACCCAGTACTTC.

CDR3 protein: CASSEYGTSGRIEQFF. In nucleotides, the CDR3 is TGTGCCAGCAGTGAATACGGGACTAGCGGGAGGATTGAGCAGTTCTTC. This rearrangement joins TRBV25-1 to TRBJ2-1, with 15 bases that match TRBD2. This CDR3 has 16 residues. CDR1 is MGHDK and CDR2 is SYGVNS in the germline V gene. The V gene end was trimmed by 0 bases and the J gene end by 9 bases; junction bases not matched to a gene: 3.

The rearrangement joins TRBV11-2 to TRBJ2-7, with 7 nucleotides matching TRBD2. Trimming cost V 3 bases and J 5 bases; bases outside gene matches: 10. Germline V gene data show CDR1 as SGHAT and CDR2 as FQNNGV. This CDR3 region has 15 residues. CDR3 DNA: TGTGCCAGCAGCTTCAAAGTCAGCGGGAACGACGAGCAGTACTTC. As protein: CASSFKVSGNDEQYF.

The V gene is TRBV23-1, the J gene TRBJ1-4, with 10 bases lining up with TRBD1. TRBV23-1 falls under the ORF class, with uncertain function. This CDR3 comprises 17 residues. The ends lost 0 bases at V and 8 bases at J; junction bases unmatched: 9. The CDR3 region has the DNA TGCGCCAGCAGTCAATCAGACAGGGGGCCTTCTTCGGAAAAACTGTTTTTT. The encoded protein is CASSQSDRGPSSEKLFF.

The chain is built from TRBV5-4 and TRBJ1-1; no definite D call. Germline-derived CDR1 and CDR2 are SGHNT and YYREEE (reference sequence). Trimming removed 0 bases at V and 1 base at J, with 7 bases between. The CDR3 extends over 14 amino acids. CDR3 sequence: CASSLEPGNTEAFF. DNA for the CDR3: TGTGCCAGCAGCTTGGAGCCGGGGAACACTGAAGCTTTCTTT.

With regard to this clone: The DNA is left out, because the CDR3 cannot be placed on it with certainty; the CDR3 is given as TCRdb lists it. This chain uses TRBV28 with TRBJ1-1; the table's TRBD1 call for D was not verified on the DNA. The germline V gene encodes CDR1 MDHEN and CDR2 SYDVKM. The CDR3 is made up of 17 amino acids, end residues included. The CDR3 sequence is CASFLWQTGGLISEAFF.

The chain employs TRBV28 and TRBJ1-5, with unresolved D. The CDR3 consists of 17 residues. Trimming took 6 bases from V and 0 from J, leaving 18 bases between them. Germline CDR1 reads MDHEN; CDR2 reads SYDVKM. CDR3 DNA sequence: TGTGCCAGCAGAGCGACCGGACCCCGTATTAGCAATCAGCCCCAGCATTTT. This codes for CASRATGPRISNQPQHF.

The rearrangement uses TRBV29-1 and TRBJ2-1, with a weak D call TRBD1 (5 bases). The CDR3 is 15 amino acids. V dropped 6 bases and J dropped 2 bases, with 17 bases sitting between them. CDR1 is SQVTM and CDR2 is ANQGSEA in the germline V gene. CDR3 bases: TGCAGCGTCGGCAGGGTGACTTCCCCCTACAATGAGCAGTTCTTC. As protein: CSVGRVTSPYNEQFF.

The V and J genes are TRBV10-2 and TRBJ1-5, with D unclear. Germline CDR1 and CDR2: WSHSY and SAAADI. The CDR3 is 14 residues long. With 8 bases removed from V and 1 base from J, the gap between germline ends came to 12 bases. In DNA form, the CDR3 reads TGCGCCAGCGCTCTCGCTGGAAGCAATCAGCCCCAGCATTTT. Its translation is CASALAGSNQPQHF.